The 27 T cell receptor beta chains presented below share a single source sample, sequenced in a study of blood T cell repertoires in COVID-19. Produced via immunoSEQ multiplex PCR; TCRdb's table is partial and in-frame only. This repertoire shows around 280,000 clones, 85% found once; its top ten account for around 4.2%. The sequenced sample was peripheral blood. Source of these receptors: a woman in her fifties or sixties with active or convalescent COVID-19.

About this clone: This specimen includes other DNA sequences encoding the same CDR3. J is TRBJ2-1 and V is TRBV7-3; possible D gene TRBD1, 6 bases. This CDR3 comprises 17 residues. Trimming pared 0 bases from V and 0 bases from J, leaving 12 bases between. Germline CDR1 reads SGHTA; CDR2 reads FQGTGA. The chain's CDR3 is CASSLTGRRGSYNEQFF. The CDR3 DNA follows: TGTGCCAGCAGCTTAACAGGCCGCAGGGGCTCCTACAATGAGCAGTTCTTC.

The chain couples TRBV6-4 to TRBJ1-2; no clear D gene. The CDR3 length is 15 residues. V lost 2 bases to trimming and J lost 0 bases, with 10 bases between them. Germline CDR1 MRHNA, CDR2 SNTAGT. CDR3 in amino acids: CASSDEAGANYGYTF. Here the CDR3 DNA reads TGTGCCAGCAGTGACGAAGCAGGCGCTAACTATGGCTACACCTTC.

Ten or more counts support this clone. The sample holds other DNA sequences that translate to the same CDR3. The chain combines TRBV19 with TRBJ2-4, with TRBD2 as a possible D gene (6 bases). The germline V and J ends were trimmed by 6 bases and 7 bases, with 16 bases remaining between them. Per germline, CDR1 LNHDA and CDR2 SQIVND (reference sequence). The CDR3 spans 14 residues. In nucleotides, the CDR3 is TGTGCCAGTAGCAACCCGGGAGACAAGAACATTCAGTACTTC. Encoded protein: CASSNPGDKNIQYF.

This clone has more than one count but fewer than ten. The rearrangement joins TRBV19 to TRBJ1-2; a possible D gene is TRBD1 (6 bases). The CDR3 contains 12 residues. CDR1 and CDR2 (germline): LNHDA, SQIVND (reference sequence). Deletions cut 3 bases from V and 8 bases from J, with 10 bases between. This chain's CDR3 is CASSIFRGGYTF. CDR3 bases: TGTGCCAGTAGTATCTTCAGGGGAGGCTACACCTTC.

The chain links TRBV27 to TRBJ2-1, with 7 bases lining up with TRBD2. The CDR3 has 13 residues. Germline CDR1 reads MNHEY; CDR2 reads SMNVEV (reference sequence). The V gene end was trimmed by 3 bases and the J gene end by 7 bases; junction bases not matched to a gene: 3. The CDR3 coding sequence is TGTGCCAGCAGTTTTGGACTAGGGAATGAGCAGTTCTTC. Translation: CASSFGLGNEQFF.

This chain uses TRBV28 with TRBJ2-1; D unclear. The V and J ends lost 4 bases and 12 bases respectively, with 13 bases between them. The germline V gene encodes CDR1 MDHEN and CDR2 SYDVKM. This CDR3 contains 12 residues. The chain's CDR3 is CASSYGYSGQFF. DNA for the CDR3: TGTGCCAGCAGTTACGGCTACTCAGGGCAGTTCTTC.

The V gene is TRBV5-4, the J gene TRBJ1-1; TRBD1 agrees at 11 bases. Germline V gene data show CDR1 as SGHNT and CDR2 as YYREEE (reference sequence). The V and J ends lost 4 bases and 4 bases, in that order; junction bases with no gene match: 0. The CDR3 has 13 residues. The CDR3 bases are TGTGCCAGCAGCGGGACAGGGGGCACTGAAGCTTTCTTT. This codes for CASSGTGGTEAFF.

The chain uses TRBV12-5 and TRBJ1-3; 8 bases map to TRBD1. V lost 1 base, J lost 2 bases, and 1 base stayed unmatched. Germline CDR1 LGHNT, CDR2 FRNRAP. The CDR3 is made up of 15 amino acids. CDR3 region: CASGLAQGAGNTIYF. CDR3 DNA: TGTGCTAGTGGTTTGGCACAGGGGGCTGGAAACACCATATATTTT.

The chain uses TRBV3-1 (or the pseudogene TRBV3-2) and TRBJ1-2, with 7 bases identical to TRBD1. The ends lost 1 base at V and 4 bases at J; junction bases unmatched: 6. The CDR3 is 15 amino acids. CDR1 and CDR2 from the germline V gene are LGHDT and YNNKEL (reference sequence). The CDR3 loop is CASSQGVGTVYGYTF. The CDR3 DNA follows: TGTGCCAGCAGCCAAGGGGTCGGGACAGTCTATGGCTACACCTTC.

The chain uses TRBV11-2 and TRBJ2-1; 9 bases agree with TRBD2. The germline V gene has CDR1 SGHAT and CDR2 FQNNGV. The CDR3 runs to 17 residues. V shed 4 bases and J 0 bases; nucleotides not matched to a gene: 7. As DNA, the CDR3 is TGTGCCAGCAGCTCGGCGACTAGCGGACTCTCCTACAATGAGCAGTTCTTC. Translated, it gives CASSSATSGLSYNEQFF.

The J gene is TRBJ2-5, the V gene TRBV3-1 (or the pseudogene TRBV3-2), with 8 bases identical to TRBD1. This CDR3 is built from 14 residues. CDR1 is LGHDT, CDR2 YNNKEL, per germline (reference sequence). V lost 3 bases to trimming and J lost 2 bases; unmatched junction nucleotides: 2. The CDR3 DNA is TGTGCCAGCAGCCATAGGACAGGGCAAGAGACCCAGTACTTC. Its protein product is CASSHRTGQETQYF.

In this sample, this clone turned up a few times. The chain is built from TRBV5-1 and TRBJ1-4; 7 positions match TRBD1. The CDR3 sequence is 15 residues long. Germline assignment: CDR1 SGHRS and CDR2 YFSETQ. V shed 4 bases, J shed 2 bases, and the junction held 5 bases outside the gene matches. The chain's CDR3 is CASSPGTVTNEKLFF. CDR3 coding DNA: TGCGCCAGCAGCCCGGGGACAGTCACTAATGAAAAACTGTTTTTT.

This chain uses TRBV11-2 with TRBJ2-7; 8 nucleotides line up with TRBD1. Germline V CDR1 and CDR2: SGHAT, FQNNGV. J gave up 6 bases and V 5 bases, and 12 bases lay outside the gene matches. The CDR3 totals 15 residues. The CDR3 DNA is TGTGCCAGCAGCCCACCGCAGGGGGCGGGTTTCGAGCAGTACTTC. Translation: CASSPPQGAGFEQYF.

The V and J genes are TRBV14 and TRBJ1-3; 7 nucleotides agree with TRBD1. Trimming took 1 base from V and 1 from J; bases not matched to a gene: 7. This CDR3 has 17 amino acids. Per germline, CDR1 SGHDN and CDR2 FVKESK. CDR3 DNA sequence: TGTGCCAGCAGCCAAGTAGTCGGCAGGGGGTCTGGAAACACCATATATTTT. This codes for CASSQVVGRGSGNTIYF.

This chain joins TRBV5-4 and TRBJ2-1; TRBD2 might be the D (6 bases). V was trimmed by 1 base and J by 0 bases, leaving 11 bases between them. CDR1 and CDR2 (germline): SGHNT, YYREEE (reference sequence). The CDR3 length is 16 residues. The CDR3, as DNA: TGTGCCAGCAGCTTGAACGCGGGGAGCTCCTACAATGAGCAGTTCTTC. Translated, it gives CASSLNAGSSYNEQFF.

The genes are TRBV15 and TRBJ1-5; TRBD1 is a possible D gene (5 bases). Trimming stripped 0 bases from V and 0 bases from J, with 12 bases between. Germline CDR1 and CDR2: LNHNV and YYDKDF (reference sequence). CDR3 length: 17 residues. CDR3 residues: CATSRDWGRVSNQPQHF. DNA of the CDR3: TGTGCCACCAGCAGAGATTGGGGCAGGGTTAGCAATCAGCCCCAGCATTTT. Full variable domain (missing parts from reference TRBV15 and TRBJ1-5): DAMVIQNPRYQVTQFGKPVTLSCSQTLNHNVMYWYQQKSSQAPKLLFHYYDKDFNNEADTPDNFQSRRPNTSFCFLDIRSPGLGDTAMYLCATSRDWGRVSNQPQHFGDGTRLSIL.

This clone was observed once. This chain uses TRBV19 with TRBJ2-7; possibly TRBD1 for D (6 bases). The CDR3 totals 14 residues. The germline V and J ends were trimmed by 5 bases and 2 bases, with 13 bases remaining between them. In germline, CDR1 is LNHDA, CDR2 SQIVND (reference sequence). This chain's CDR3 is CASSLWGQTYEQYF. DNA of the CDR3: TGTGCCAGTAGTCTCTGGGGGCAGACCTACGAGCAGTACTTC.

The V call is TRBV30, the J call TRBJ2-7; 10 positions match TRBD2. V shed 2 bases and J 6 bases; nucleotides not matched to a gene: 10. The germline CDR1 and CDR2 sequences are GTSNPN and SVGIG (reference sequence). The length of the CDR3 is 15 residues. The CDR3 sequence is CAWSRRGTSVPEQYF. As DNA, the CDR3 is TGTGCCTGGAGTCGCCGTGGGACTAGCGTACCCGAGCAGTACTTC.

The J gene is TRBJ1-1, the V gene TRBV9; D call uncertain. The V end was cut by 2 bases, the J end by 0 bases, with 8 bases between. The germline V gene has CDR1 SGDLS and CDR2 YYNGEE. The CDR3 has 14 residues. CDR3 nucleotide sequence: TGTGCCAGCAGCGTGGCGGTCATGAACACTGAAGCTTTCTTT. Translation: CASSVAVMNTEAFF.

The chain recombines TRBV27 with TRBJ1-2, with 10 nucleotides matching TRBD1. From germline, CDR1 is MNHEY and CDR2 SMNVEV (reference sequence). This CDR3 has 16 residues. J was trimmed by 2 bases and V by 8 bases; bases with no gene match: 11. CDR3 residues: CASRWTGGRSNYGYTF. CDR3 nucleotides: TGTGCCAGCCGATGGACAGGGGGGAGGTCGAACTATGGCTACACCTTC.

This clone was observed once. This chain joins TRBV6-7 and TRBJ2-7; D is perhaps TRBD2 (6 bases). TRBV6-7 is placed among ORFs of uncertain function. This CDR3 has 15 residues. Trimming removed 7 bases from V and 0 bases from J, with 16 bases in between. CDR3 residues: CASTKRTTGSYEQYF. CDR3 DNA: TGTGCCAGCACGAAAAGGACTACGGGCTCCTACGAGCAGTACTTC.

J is TRBJ2-7 and V is TRBV18, with D unresolved. Germline CDR1 KGHSH, CDR2 LQKENI. The CDR3 is 14 amino acids. V was shortened by 3 bases and J by 1 base, with 10 bases between the two germline ends. In DNA, the CDR3 is TGTGCCAGCTCACCTCTGGGCAGGTCCTACGAGCAGTACTTC. Translating gives CASSPLGRSYEQYF.

V is TRBV6-2 or TRBV6-3 and J is TRBJ1-4, with D tentatively TRBD1 (5 bases). This CDR3 region has 14 residues. CDR1 MNHEY and CDR2 SVGEGT come from the germline V gene. Trimming pared 2 bases from V and 8 bases from J, leaving 12 bases between. CDR3 coding DNA: TGTGCCAGCAGTTACGCGGGGGGTCGGGAAAAACTGTTTTTT. This encodes CASSYAGGREKLFF.

The chain joins TRBV9 to TRBJ2-3; no reliable D call. The CDR3 sequence is 15 residues long. With 4 bases removed from V and 2 bases from J, the gap between germline ends came to 14 bases. From germline, CDR1 is SGDLS and CDR2 YYNGEE. Here the CDR3 DNA reads TGTGCCAGCAGCCCCAGTCCCGGAGTCACAGATACGCAGTATTTT. Translating it yields CASSPSPGVTDTQYF. Full variable domain (remainder filled in from reference TRBV9 and TRBJ2-3): DSGVTQTPKHLITATGQRVTLRCSPRSGDLSVYWYQQSLDQGLQFLIQYYNGEERAKGNILERFSAQQFPDLHSELNLSSLELGDSALYFCASSPSPGVTDTQYFGPGTRLTVL.

The J gene is TRBJ1-4, the V gene TRBV5-4; D gene ambiguous. The length of the CDR3 is 12 residues. Trimming removed 2 bases from V and 8 bases from J, with 7 bases in between. Germline CDR1 SGHNT, CDR2 YYREEE (reference sequence). CDR3 sequence (DNA): TGTGCCAGCAGCTTATATCAGGAAAAACTGTTTTTT. Amino acids: CASSLYQEKLFF.

This clone is a singleton in its sample. CDR3 loop: CASSIMVTGFYGYTF. The CDR3 region has the DNA TGTGCCAGCAGCATTATGGTGACAGGCTTCTATGGCTACACCTTC. The chain links TRBV5-6 to TRBJ1-2, with D perhaps TRBD1 (6 bases). The CDR3 has 15 amino acids. The germline V gene encodes CDR1 SGHDT and CDR2 YYEEEE. The V end lost 4 bases, the J end lost 4 bases, and 17 bases lay between the germline ends.

This clone was detected only once. The chain links TRBV9 to TRBJ2-2; 9 nucleotides line up with TRBD2. The CDR3 runs to 14 residues. From germline, CDR1 is SGDLS and CDR2 YYNGEE. J lost 7 bases, V lost 2 bases, and 3 bases had no gene match. The CDR3 DNA follows: TGTGCCAGCAGCGTTAGCGGGAGTGGCGGGGAGCTGTTTTTT. Translated: CASSVSGSGGELFF.